Sequencing of this TCR beta chain was carried out in a study of regulatory T cells in long-lasting Graves disease. Whole-study results and caveats: With some 2,500 shared public clonotypes, persistent patients exceeded new patients, who shared roughly 920.

This clonotype was counted at least ten times. The antigen is unknown. Arm-PCR of CDR3 regions and iRepertoire HTBI primers were used to build TCR beta libraries. TCRdb called the multiplex PCR reads again in MiXCR, with one record for every CDR3 protein. The sample lists more than 450,000 distinct CDR3 sequences, 9.5% to 15% occurring once. Time point given: newly diagnosed GD, antithyroid drugs for less than 3 months. PBMCs provided the RNA from which the TCR library was made. These data are also associated with another study on T cells in Graves' hyperthyroidism and ophthalmopathy. According to that study: Stable Graves' hyperthyroidism denoted no ophthalmopathy progression over 18 months.

The starting material was peripheral blood mononuclear cells (PBMCs), obtained at new diagnosis, from a patient treated with antithyroid drugs. This TCR came from a woman aged 25-40 years with Graves disease.

The CDR3 sequence: CAISTSKPGLAERLSYEQYF. DNA of the CDR3: TGTGCCATCTCCACAAGTAAACCGGGACTAGCGGAGCGACTCTCCTACGAGCAGTACTTC. The genes are TRBV10-3 and TRBJ2-7, with 11 bases matching TRBD2. Germline CDR1 and CDR2: ENHRY and SYGVKD. V trimming: 8 bases; J trimming: 0 bases; junction bases outside the gene matches: 21. The CDR3 covers 20 residues.